The 2 T cell receptor beta chains given below trace back to one sample, sequenced in a study of Graves' ophthalmopathy and Graves' hyperthyroidism. From RNA, the CDR3 regions of TCR beta chains were amplified and sequenced. HTBI-primed first-round RT-PCR preceded second-round multiplex PCR. One entry per CDR3 protein, called by TCRdb with MiXCR from the multiplex PCR reads. This sample has roughly 700,000 distinct CDR3 sequences, with around 40% found just once. Sequencing was done on a sample of peripheral blood. The receptor source for this set is an adult man with Graves' ophthalmopathy.

The chain joins TRBV10-3 to TRBJ2-5; 9 nucleotides line up with TRBD1. The length of the CDR3 is 15 residues. Losses at the gene ends were 11 bases for V and 3 bases for J; bases not matched to a gene: 13. CDR1 and CDR2 from the germline V gene are ENHRY and SYGVKD. CDR3 region: CAWRGLGQGKETQYF. The CDR3 DNA reads as TGTGCCTGGCGGGGTCTAGGACAGGGGAAAGAGACCCAGTACTTC.

The chain joins TRBV7-9 to TRBJ2-7, with 8 positions matching TRBD2. After removal of 7 bases from V and 7 bases from J, the junction contained 9 bases not matched to a gene. Germline-derived CDR1 and CDR2 are SEHNR and FQNEAQ (reference sequence). The CDR3 totals 13 residues. The DNA of the CDR3 is TGTGCCAGCACGTACGGGAGGGCCGGTGAGCAGTACTTC. Translating it yields CASTYGRAGEQYF.